One and the same sample provided the 2 T cell receptor beta chains below, sequenced in a study of blood T cell repertoires in COVID-19 (dated by TCRdb to between 2020 and 2021). Library creation used the immunoSEQ multiplex PCR assay. Drawn from immuneACCESS, this table holds only the in-frame rearrangements with V and J called that TCRdb kept. Clones are partly lost; checked studies trace under half to an unresolved V gene and leave the rest unexplained. For this sample the table gives tens of thousands of clones, of which roughly 80% were detected only once. The biggest ten clones account for about half of the sample. Material: peripheral blood. These receptors were obtained from a human donor in a cohort sampled during active COVID-19.

The gene calls are TRBV28 and TRBJ1-2; D gene uncertain. Germline CDR1 reads MDHEN; CDR2 reads SYDVKM. This CDR3 has 14 amino acids. Trimming removed 7 bases from V and 5 bases from J, with 17 bases in between. The CDR3 sequence is CASTDRLGFYGYTF. CDR3 in DNA: TGTGCCAGCACCGATAGACTAGGGTTTTATGGCTACACCTTC.

This clone showed up just once. The chain uses TRBV7-9 and TRBJ2-3, with D maybe TRBD2 (6 bases). This CDR3 contains 14 residues. Trimming cost V 2 bases and J 4 bases, with 10 bases left between them. Germline V gives CDR1 SEHNR, CDR2 FQNEAQ (reference sequence). CDR3 in DNA: TGTGCCAGCAGCTTAACCGGGAGTGCAGATACGCAGTATTTT. Its translation: CASSLTGSADTQYF.